This passage covers 3 T cell receptor beta chains from one sample sequenced in a study of blood T cells in healthy people across ages. A second about 6 to 11 cycle PCR used barcoded and J-beta primers. MiXCR was run by TCRdb on the 5' RACE reads, yielding one entry per CDR3 protein. The profile covers 1.5 million to 2 million distinct CDR3 sequences, with about 28% appearing a single time and 7% to 9% taken by the ten largest. The sequenced material came from blood. These receptors were obtained from a woman aged 30 to 39 in good health.

As to this clonotype: A clone one base away is much larger, so this may be a read error. The rearrangement links TRBV5-5 to TRBJ1-2; TRBD1 matches at 9 bases. The V and J ends lost 6 bases and 7 bases, in that order; junction bases with no gene match: 16. This CDR3 spans 16 amino acids. Germline CDR1 reads SGHKS; CDR2 reads YYEKEE (reference sequence). In DNA, the CDR3 is TGTGCCAGCAACATAGATTTTGGACAGGGGAAATCTGGCTACACCTTC. Translation: CASNIDFGQGKSGYTF.

Of note for this clonotype: It may be a read error: a sequence one base away is much more abundant. The rearrangement links TRBV12-5 to TRBJ2-3; no clear D gene. Per the germline V gene, CDR1 is LGHNT and CDR2 is FRNRAP. The CDR3 has 12 residues. V was cut by 6 bases and J by 8 bases, with 12 bases left in between. CDR3 amino acids: CASGPEGGTQYF. CDR3 bases: TGTGCTAGTGGACCCGAAGGTGGTACGCAGTATTTT.

This sequence joins TRBV28 and TRBJ2-7; perhaps TRBD1 as D (6 bases). The CDR3 covers 15 residues. V lost 3 bases to trimming and J lost 3 bases, with 15 bases between them. The germline V gene has CDR1 MDHEN and CDR2 SYDVKM. The CDR3 sequence: CASSFDRLGVYEQYF. For the CDR3, the DNA is TGTGCCAGCAGTTTCGACAGGTTGGGGGTCTACGAGCAGTACTTC. Together with reference TRBV28 and TRBJ2-7, the CDR3 gives the full variable domain: DVKVTQSSRYLVKRTGEKVFLECVQDMDHENMFWYRQDPGLGLRLIYFSYDVKMKEKGDIPEGYSVSREKKERFSLILESASTNQTSMYLCASSFDRLGVYEQYFGPGTRLTVT.